The 25 T cell receptor beta chains in this list originate from one sample, sequenced in a study of blood T cell repertoires in COVID-19. The method was immunoSEQ multiplex PCR; TCRdb's version includes in-frame clones alone and lacks a portion of them. The sample records around 200,000 clones, around 84% being singletons. Sequencing input: peripheral blood. These receptors were obtained from a woman in her 70s with COVID-19, enrolled during active disease.

This clone has only one observation. This sequence joins TRBV27 and TRBJ2-1, with TRBD2 matching over 9 bases. CDR3 length: 15 amino acids. Per the germline V gene, CDR1 is MNHEY and CDR2 is SMNVEV (reference sequence). The J segment lost 3 bases and the V segment lost 5 bases, leaving 5 bases of the junction unmatched. For the CDR3, the DNA is TGTGCCAGCAGTATGACTAGCGGCCTCTACAATGAGCAGTTCTTC. It encodes CASSMTSGLYNEQFF.

A few counts support this clone. The rearrangement joins TRBV5-4 to TRBJ1-2, with D maybe TRBD1 (6 bases). This CDR3 has 14 amino acids. Germline V gene lookup returns CDR1 SGHNT and CDR2 YYREEE (reference sequence). V dropped 4 bases and J dropped 7 bases, with 17 bases sitting between them. The CDR3 is CASSNRDTGSGYTF. CDR3 coding DNA: TGTGCCAGCAGCAACCGGGACACAGGGTCTGGCTACACCTTC.

V is TRBV5-4 and J is TRBJ2-5; D is ambiguous. Germline lookup yields CDR1 SGHNT and CDR2 YYREEE (reference sequence). Trimming removed 2 bases at V and 3 bases at J, with 8 bases between. The CDR3 runs to 13 residues. CDR3 region: CASSFRREETQYF. The CDR3 region has the DNA TGTGCCAGCAGCTTCAGACGGGAAGAGACCCAGTACTTC. Combining the CDR3 with reference TRBV5-4 and TRBJ2-5 gives the whole variable domain ETGVTQSPTHLIKTRGQQVTLRCSSQSGHNTVSWYQQALGQGPQFIFQYYREEENGRGNFPPRFSGLQFPNYSSELNVNALELDDSALYLCASSFRREETQYFGPGTRLLVL.

The chain has TRBV3-1 (or the pseudogene TRBV3-2) and TRBJ1-1; tentatively, D is TRBD1 (6 bases). Germline V gives CDR1 LGHDT, CDR2 YNNKEL (reference sequence). The CDR3 is made up of 18 amino acids. With 4 bases removed from V and 3 bases from J, the gap between germline ends came to 24 bases. This CDR3 is CASSRSRLIAQGHTEAFF. CDR3 sequence (DNA): TGTGCCAGCAGCCGATCGCGACTTATTGCCCAGGGGCACACTGAAGCTTTCTTT.

V gene TRBV30 combines with J gene TRBJ2-2; the D is unclear. Trimming cost V 0 bases and J 1 base, with 6 bases left between them. The CDR3 covers 14 residues. Per the germline V gene, CDR1 is GTSNPN and CDR2 is SVGIG (reference sequence). In DNA form, the CDR3 reads TGTGCCTGGAGTGTATCGGGGAACACCGGGGAGCTGTTTTTT. Residues: CAWSVSGNTGELFF.

This chain joins TRBV28 and TRBJ2-1; TRBD2 is a possible D gene (6 bases). This CDR3 region has 14 residues. From germline, CDR1 is MDHEN and CDR2 SYDVKM. The V end was cut by 6 bases, the J end by 3 bases, with 12 bases between. This CDR3 is CASRGTSLYNEQFF. The CDR3 DNA is TGTGCCAGCAGGGGGACTTCACTCTACAATGAGCAGTTCTTC.

The chain links TRBV6-4 to TRBJ2-7, with TRBD1 matching 8 bases. The trim removed 3 bases at V and 2 bases at J, leaving 3 bases unmatched. The CDR3 contains 14 residues. Germline lookup yields CDR1 MRHNA and CDR2 SNTAGT. CDR3 coding DNA: TGTGCCAGCAGTGATAGGGACAGGACCTACGAGCAGTACTTC. This gives the protein CASSDRDRTYEQYF.

In its sample, this clone was seen a few times. The V and J genes are TRBV28 and TRBJ1-4; no clear D. Germline V lookup: CDR1 MDHEN, CDR2 SYDVKM. The CDR3 length is 14 residues. V was shortened by 8 bases and J by 1 base, with 11 bases between the two germline ends. This CDR3 is CASLPRRTNEKLFF. CDR3 DNA: TGTGCCAGCCTCCCCCGCAGAACTAATGAAAAACTGTTTTTT.

This clone was picked up a small number of times. The J gene is TRBJ1-1, the V gene TRBV3-1 (or the pseudogene TRBV3-2); D is uncertain. The ends were cut back, 1 base at V and 4 bases at J, with 10 bases in the middle. Germline V gives CDR1 LGHDT, CDR2 YNNKEL (reference sequence). CDR3 length: 14 amino acids. This CDR3 is CASSQVHGSTEAFF. CDR3 nucleotides: TGTGCCAGCAGCCAAGTACATGGGAGCACTGAAGCTTTCTTT.

This clone has more than one count but fewer than ten. The J gene is TRBJ2-1, the V gene TRBV5-5; D might be TRBD1 (6 bases). V was cut by 3 bases and J by 6 bases, with 16 bases left in between. Germline V gene lookup returns CDR1 SGHKS and CDR2 YYEKEE (reference sequence). The CDR3 consists of 15 residues. CDR3 nucleotides: TGTGCCAGCAGCTCCGGGACAAAAAAACTCAATGAGCAGTTCTTC. It is translated as CASSSGTKKLNEQFF. Using reference TRBV5-5 and TRBJ2-1 for the parts outside the CDR3, the full variable domain is DAGVTQSPTHLIKTRGQQVTLRCSPISGHKSVSWYQQVLGQGPQFIFQYYEKEERGRGNFPDRFSARQFPNYSSELNVNALLLGDSALYLCASSSGTKKLNEQFFGPGTRLTVL.

This chain links TRBV27 with TRBJ1-6; no reliable D call. CDR1 and CDR2 (germline): MNHEY, SMNVEV (reference sequence). V shed 2 bases and J shed 6 bases, with 5 bases lying between them. CDR3 size: 13 residues. Here the CDR3 reads CASSLMANSPLHF. CDR3 nucleotides: TGTGCCAGCAGTTTAATGGCTAATTCACCCCTCCACTTT.

The rearrangement uses TRBV9 and TRBJ2-7; 11 bases align to TRBD1. This CDR3 comprises 15 residues. Germline V CDR1 and CDR2: SGDLS, YYNGEE. Trimming at V came to 0 bases and at J to 6 bases, leaving 5 bases not matched to a gene. CDR3 DNA: TGTGCCAGCAGCGTAGCGGACAGGGGGCTCGGCGAGCAGTACTTC. The encoded protein is CASSVADRGLGEQYF. Filled out from reference TRBV9 and TRBJ2-7, the complete variable domain reads DSGVTQTPKHLITATGQRVTLRCSPRSGDLSVYWYQQSLDQGLQFLIQYYNGEERAKGNILERFSAQQFPDLHSELNLSSLELGDSALYFCASSVADRGLGEQYFGPGTRLTVT.

The gene calls are TRBV28 and TRBJ1-6; weak D call: TRBD1 (5 bases). This CDR3 is built from 15 residues. Germline V CDR1 and CDR2: MDHEN, SYDVKM. Trimming took 5 bases from V and 7 from J, leaving 15 bases between them. The CDR3 is CASSPSRGGNSPLHF. CDR3 in DNA: TGTGCCAGCAGTCCCTCAAGGGGCGGAAATTCACCCCTCCACTTT.

The chain has TRBV5-1 and TRBJ1-2; TRBD1 agrees at 7 bases. The V and J ends lost 0 bases and 2 bases, in that order; junction bases with no gene match: 10. Looked up from germline, CDR1 is SGHRS and CDR2 is YFSETQ. The CDR3 loop spans 17 amino acids. CDR3 residues: CASSLGRGQVGNYGYTF. The CDR3 DNA follows: TGCGCCAGCAGCTTGGGGAGAGGACAGGTTGGAAACTATGGCTACACCTTC.

The rearrangement links TRBV5-4 to TRBJ1-2, with 9 bases lining up with TRBD1. The CDR3 sequence is 16 residues long. Losses at the gene ends were 0 bases for V and 7 bases for J; bases not matched to a gene: 10. The germline V gene encodes CDR1 SGHNT and CDR2 YYREEE (reference sequence). The CDR3 loop reads CASSLVALQGASGYTF. CDR3 bases: TGTGCCAGCAGCTTGGTGGCCCTACAGGGGGCAAGTGGCTACACCTTC. Complete variable domain (other parts from reference TRBV5-4 and TRBJ1-2): ETGVTQSPTHLIKTRGQQVTLRCSSQSGHNTVSWYQQALGQGPQFIFQYYREEENGRGNFPPRFSGLQFPNYSSELNVNALELDDSALYLCASSLVALQGASGYTFGSGTRLTVV.

V and J are TRBV19 and TRBJ2-4; the D is unclear. The CDR3 loop spans 14 amino acids. Germline CDR1 LNHDA, CDR2 SQIVND (reference sequence). V lost 6 bases to trimming and J lost 11 bases, with 20 bases between them. The CDR3 coding sequence is TGTGCCAGTAGCCCTAACCTAGGCCTCAAGCTTCAGTACTTC. Protein: CASSPNLGLKLQYF.

The chain links TRBV6-5 to TRBJ1-1; possibly TRBD1 for D (5 bases). V dropped 8 bases and J dropped 10 bases, with 17 bases sitting between them. Looked up from germline, CDR1 is MNHEY and CDR2 is SVGAGI. The CDR3 runs to 12 residues. The CDR3 DNA reads TGTGCCAGCGTTAGTGGGGGGGGGTTAGCTTTCTTT. Translating it yields CASVSGGGLAFF.

The chain links TRBV6-1 to TRBJ1-1; TRBD1 agrees at 10 bases. The V gene end was trimmed by 1 base and the J gene end by 4 bases; junction bases not matched to a gene: 3. This CDR3 has 15 amino acids. Germline values: CDR1 MNHNS, CDR2 SASEGT. The CDR3 region is CASSEGWTGGTEAFF. CDR3 nucleotide sequence: TGTGCCAGCAGTGAAGGTTGGACAGGGGGCACTGAAGCTTTCTTT.

The V and J genes are TRBV7-2 and TRBJ2-3; D unclear. The CDR3 covers 13 residues. Germline V gene sequence: CDR1 SGHTA, CDR2 FQGNSA. V lost 2 bases and J 2 bases, leaving 5 bases between the germline ends. CDR3 DNA sequence: TGTGCCAGCAGCTTATTACTCACAGATACGCAGTATTTT. It specifies CASSLLLTDTQYF.

The chain employs TRBV10-3 and TRBJ1-1; D gene unclear. The V gene lost 0 bases and the J gene lost 2 bases, with 10 bases spanning the gap. CDR3 length equals 15 residues. Germline loops: CDR1 ENHRY, CDR2 SYGVKD. The CDR3 reads CAISESRGSNTEAFF. Here the CDR3 DNA reads TGTGCCATCAGTGAGTCCAGAGGAAGCAACACTGAAGCTTTCTTT.

The J gene is TRBJ2-1, the V gene TRBV28; 12 positions agree with TRBD1. In germline, CDR1 is MDHEN, CDR2 SYDVKM. The CDR3 consists of 13 residues. V was pared by 10 bases and J by 7 bases, with 5 bases of the junction left unmatched. Written as DNA, the CDR3 is TGTGCCACCCCGGGACAGGGGGCGAATGAGCAGTTCTTC. This codes for CATPGQGANEQFF.

The chain joins TRBV6-5 to TRBJ1-1; perhaps TRBD1 as D (6 bases). The CDR3 spans 15 residues. Trimming pared 4 bases from V and 1 base from J, leaving 13 bases between. The germline V gene encodes CDR1 MNHEY and CDR2 SVGAGI. The CDR3 sequence is CASSLNRDSNTEAFF. In DNA, the CDR3 is TGTGCCAGCAGTTTAAACAGGGATTCGAACACTGAAGCTTTCTTT.

J is TRBJ2-2 and V is TRBV28, with D unresolved. The length of the CDR3 is 15 residues. V lost 1 base, J lost 4 bases, and 10 bases lay in between. CDR1 MDHEN and CDR2 SYDVKM come from the germline V gene. CDR3 sequence reads: CASSLSRLGTGELFF. For the CDR3, the DNA is TGTGCCAGCAGTTTATCCCGCCTCGGCACCGGGGAGCTGTTTTTT.

V usage is TRBV4-1 and J usage is TRBJ1-1, with D hard to call. The CDR3 runs 14 residues. Trimming shortened V by 0 bases and J by 4 bases, and 9 bases separated the two germline ends. Germline V gives CDR1 MGHRA, CDR2 YSYEKL. CDR3 amino acids: CASSQEIRGTEAFF. DNA of the CDR3: TGCGCCAGCAGCCAAGAGATAAGAGGCACTGAAGCTTTCTTT.

V usage is TRBV9 and J usage is TRBJ2-2; 12 positions match TRBD2. There are 17 residues in the CDR3. The V segment lost 3 bases and the J segment 1 base; nucleotides outside the gene matches: 4. From germline, CDR1 is SGDLS and CDR2 YYNGEE. CDR3 amino acids: CASSDTLAGGNTGELFF. CDR3 coding DNA: TGTGCCAGCAGCGACACACTAGCGGGGGGGAACACCGGGGAGCTGTTTTTT. The full variable domain, in which reference TRBV9 and TRBJ2-2 provide the parts outside the CDR3, is DSGVTQTPKHLITATGQRVTLRCSPRSGDLSVYWYQQSLDQGLQFLIQYYNGEERAKGNILERFSAQQFPDLHSELNLSSLELGDSALYFCASSDTLAGGNTGELFFGEGSRLTVL.